This T cell receptor beta chain derives from a study of control samples from healthy donors and cancer patients. CDR3 length: 13 residues. The germline V gene has CDR1 SQVTM and CDR2 ANQGSEA. V lost 3 bases and J 5 bases, leaving 11 bases between the germline ends. Some clones are missing from TCRdb's copy, which holds only in-frame ones; the method was immunoSEQ multiplex PCR. The sample holds more than 140,000 clones, about 90% seen once. This chain uses TRBV29-1 with TRBJ2-4; D is possibly TRBD2 (6 bases). Sequencing used blood. This clonotype was sampled from a man aged 18 to 30 in good health. The CDR3 DNA is TGCAGCGTTGAGGGTGGCGGGGAAAACATTCAGTACTTC. Protein product: CSVEGGGENIQYF.